This T cell receptor beta chain was profiled in a study of vaccination effects on CD4 cells after COVID-19. The method was immunoSEQ multiplex PCR; TCRdb's version includes in-frame clones alone and lacks a portion of them. The table includes 30,000 to 40,000 clones, roughly 80% detected once. Following 10 days of culture, CD4+ T cells were isolated. For this clone: Antigen unknown.

This sequence originates from a human donor who received a COVID-19 vaccine. The sample in question was CD4+ T cells from PBMCs cultured without peptide, obtained before COVID-19 vaccination.

CDR3 sequence reads: CSAGQGALGGELFF. DNA of the CDR3: TGCAGCGCTGGACAGGGGGCGCTAGGCGGGGAGCTGTTTTTT. The J gene is TRBJ2-2, the V gene TRBV29-1; 11 nucleotides agree with TRBD1. The CDR3 length is 14 residues. CDR1 is SQVTM, CDR2 ANQGSEA, per germline. J lost 7 bases, V lost 7 bases, and 8 bases had no gene match.